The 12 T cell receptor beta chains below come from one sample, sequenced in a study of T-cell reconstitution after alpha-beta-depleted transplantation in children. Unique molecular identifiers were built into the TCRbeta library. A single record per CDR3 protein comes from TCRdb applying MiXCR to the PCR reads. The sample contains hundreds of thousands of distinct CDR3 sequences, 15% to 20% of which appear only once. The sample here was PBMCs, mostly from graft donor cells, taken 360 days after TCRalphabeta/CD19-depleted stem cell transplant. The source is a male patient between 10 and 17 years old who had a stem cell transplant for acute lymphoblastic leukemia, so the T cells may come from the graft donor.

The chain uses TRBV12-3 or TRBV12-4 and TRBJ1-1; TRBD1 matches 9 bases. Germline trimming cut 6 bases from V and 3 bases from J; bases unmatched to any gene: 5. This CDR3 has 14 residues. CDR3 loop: CASSQDRGDTEAFF. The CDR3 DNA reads TGTGCCAGCAGCCAGGACAGGGGCGACACTGAAGCTTTCTTT.

CDR3 in DNA: TGTGCCAGCAGCTTAGGTCCGGGAGGCACAGATACGCAGTATTTT. Protein: CASSLGPGGTDTQYF. The chain has TRBV7-9 and TRBJ2-3; possibly TRBD2 for D (6 bases). This CDR3 is built from 15 residues. V was shortened by 1 base and J by 1 base, with 9 bases between the two germline ends. CDR1 and CDR2 from the germline V gene are SEHNR and FQNEAQ (reference sequence).

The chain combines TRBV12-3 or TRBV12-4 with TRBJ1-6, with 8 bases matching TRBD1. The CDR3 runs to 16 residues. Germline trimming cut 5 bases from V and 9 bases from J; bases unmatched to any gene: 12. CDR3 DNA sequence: TGTGCCAGCAGTCACGCCCGCAGGGGGCCGGGTTCACCCCTCCACTTT. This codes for CASSHARRGPGSPLHF.

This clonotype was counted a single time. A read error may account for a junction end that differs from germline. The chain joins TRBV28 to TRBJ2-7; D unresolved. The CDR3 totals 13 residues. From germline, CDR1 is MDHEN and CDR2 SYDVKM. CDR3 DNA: TGTGCCAGCAGTTTAACGGTGGGCTACGAGCAGTGCTTC. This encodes CASSLTVGYEQCF.

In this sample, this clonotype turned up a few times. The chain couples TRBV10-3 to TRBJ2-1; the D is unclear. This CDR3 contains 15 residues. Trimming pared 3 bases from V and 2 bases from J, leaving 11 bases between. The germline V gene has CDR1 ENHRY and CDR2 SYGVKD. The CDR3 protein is CAISDILNPYNEQFF. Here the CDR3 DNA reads TGTGCCATCAGTGATATTCTAAACCCCTACAATGAGCAGTTCTTC.

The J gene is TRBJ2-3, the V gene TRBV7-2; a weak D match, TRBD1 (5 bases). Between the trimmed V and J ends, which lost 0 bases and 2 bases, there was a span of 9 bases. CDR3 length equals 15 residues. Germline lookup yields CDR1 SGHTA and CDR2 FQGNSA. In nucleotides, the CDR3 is TGTGCCAGCAGCTTAGCCCAGGGTCTCACAGATACGCAGTATTTT. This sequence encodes CASSLAQGLTDTQYF.

CDR3 coding DNA: TGTGCCAGCAGCGCCCTGGGGACGGGAGGGCAGTTCTTC. Translation: CASSALGTGGQFF. This sequence joins TRBV7-2 and TRBJ2-1, with 7 bases aligning to TRBD2. The J segment lost 12 bases and the V segment lost 5 bases, leaving 10 bases of the junction unmatched. This CDR3 has 13 residues. Germline V gene data show CDR1 as SGHTA and CDR2 as FQGNSA. The whole variable domain, remainder taken from reference TRBV7-2 and TRBJ2-1, is GAGVSQSPSNKVTEKGKDVELRCDPISGHTALYWYRQSLGQGLEFLIYFQGNSAPDKSGLPSDRFSAERTGGSVSTLTIQRTQQEDSAVYLCASSALGTGGQFFGPGTRLTVL.

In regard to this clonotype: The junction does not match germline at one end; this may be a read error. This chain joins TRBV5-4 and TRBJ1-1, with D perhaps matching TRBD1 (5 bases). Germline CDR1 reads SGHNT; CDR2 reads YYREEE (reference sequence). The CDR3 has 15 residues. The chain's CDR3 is CAIGGVEGKNTKAFF. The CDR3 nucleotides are TGTGCCATCGGCGGGGTCGAGGGGAAGAACACTAAAGCTTTCTTT.

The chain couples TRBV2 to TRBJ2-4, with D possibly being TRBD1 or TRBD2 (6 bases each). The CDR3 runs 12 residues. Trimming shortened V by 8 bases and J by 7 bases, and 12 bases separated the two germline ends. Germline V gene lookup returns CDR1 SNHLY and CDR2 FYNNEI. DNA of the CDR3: TGTGCCAGCTCAGGGGAGGCGAACATTCAGTACTTC. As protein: CASSGEANIQYF.

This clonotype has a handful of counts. CDR3 amino acids: CASSPGTSGRNTQYF. Here the CDR3 DNA reads TGCGCCAGCAGCCCCGGGACTAGCGGGAGGAATACGCAGTATTTT. The chain has TRBV5-1 and TRBJ2-3; 15 positions match TRBD2. The ends lost 4 bases at V and 7 bases at J; junction bases unmatched: 4. Germline V gene lookup returns CDR1 SGHRS and CDR2 YFSETQ. The CDR3 sequence is 15 residues long.

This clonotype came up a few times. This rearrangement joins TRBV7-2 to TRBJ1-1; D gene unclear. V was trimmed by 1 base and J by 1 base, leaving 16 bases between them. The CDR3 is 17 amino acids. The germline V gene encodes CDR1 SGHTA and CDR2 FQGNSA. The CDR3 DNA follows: TGTGCCAGCAGCTTAGTAGGAGGGCAATCAGCGAACACTGAAGCTTTCTTT. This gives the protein CASSLVGGQSANTEAFF.

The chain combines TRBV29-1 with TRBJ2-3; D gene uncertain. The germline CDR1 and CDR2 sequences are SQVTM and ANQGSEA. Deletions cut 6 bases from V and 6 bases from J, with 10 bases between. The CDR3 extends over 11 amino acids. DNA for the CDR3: TGCAGCGTGGGTGCTTGGGATACGCAGTATTTT. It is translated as CSVGAWDTQYF.